This passage covers 23 T cell receptor beta chains from one sample sequenced in a study of cytomegalovirus exposure and HLA in healthy donors. Only in-frame clones appear in the TCRdb table, and some are missing; sequencing was by immunoSEQ multiplex PCR. The table lists more than 85,000 clones, roughly 95% of them singletons. Specimen: PBMCs. The receptors stem from a woman aged 18-29 years in good health and CMV-seronegative.

The V and J genes are TRBV21-1 and TRBJ1-2. TRBV21-1 is given as a pseudogene. This CDR3 region has 13 residues. The CDR3 DNA reads as TGTGCCAGCAGCTCAGAGGGTAACTATGGCTACACCTTC. Amino acids: CASSSEGNYGYTF.

The gene calls are TRBV27 and TRBJ1-5; possibly TRBD1 for D (5 bases). CDR1 and CDR2 from the germline V gene are MNHEY and SMNVEV (reference sequence). V was trimmed by 6 bases and J by 3 bases, leaving 15 bases between them. This CDR3 comprises 15 residues. CDR3 loop: CASRHLGGANQPQHF. In DNA, the CDR3 is TGTGCCAGCAGGCATCTGGGTGGGGCCAATCAGCCCCAGCATTTT.

The chain has TRBV11-3 and TRBJ2-7, with 14 bases that match TRBD2. Germline V gene sequence: CDR1 SGHNT, CDR2 YENEEA. The CDR3 has 15 amino acids. Losses at the gene ends were 1 base for V and 6 bases for J; bases not matched to a gene: 2. The CDR3: CASSLGGLAGAEQYF. As DNA, the CDR3 is TGTGCCAGCAGCTTAGGGGGACTAGCGGGAGCCGAGCAGTACTTC.

Worth noting for this clone: Sequence at one end of the junction differs from germline and may be a read error. The chain has TRBV2 and TRBJ2-7; a possible D gene is TRBD2 (5 bases). CDR1 and CDR2 (germline): SNHLY, FYNNEI. This CDR3 has 11 residues. The CDR3 region is CASSDLGKTPF. The DNA of the CDR3 is TGTGCCAGCAGTGATCTCGGGAAAACCCCATTC.

This clone was seen once. The chain employs TRBV9 and TRBJ2-2; 7 positions match TRBD1. V gave up 0 bases and J gave up 0 bases; unmatched junction bases: 2. Germline values: CDR1 SGDLS, CDR2 YYNGEE. This CDR3 region has 16 residues. The CDR3 reads CASSVVGGANTGELFF. The CDR3 DNA sequence: TGTGCCAGCAGCGTAGTAGGGGGCGCGAACACCGGGGAGCTGTTTTTT.

DNA of the CDR3: TGTGCCAGCAGCTTAGTGGCAGACTCCTACGAGCAGTACTTC. It encodes CASSLVADSYEQYF. The chain recombines TRBV7-6 with TRBJ2-7; D is ambiguous. The CDR3 has 14 residues. Trimming stripped 1 base from V and 0 bases from J, with 7 bases between. From germline, CDR1 is SGHVS and CDR2 FNYEAQ. Based on the CDR3 plus reference TRBV7-6 and TRBJ2-7, the full variable domain is GAGVSQSPRYKVTKRGQDVALRCDPISGHVSLYWYRQALGQGPEFLTYFNYEAQQDKSGLPNDRFSAERPEGSISTLTIQRTEQRDSAMYRCASSLVADSYEQYFGPGTRLTVT.

The chain is built from TRBV5-1 and TRBJ2-7; 7 positions agree with TRBD1. Per the germline V gene, CDR1 is SGHRS and CDR2 is YFSETQ. This CDR3 is built from 16 residues. The J segment lost 7 bases and the V segment lost 4 bases, leaving 17 bases of the junction unmatched. As DNA, the CDR3 is TGCGCCAGCAGCCACCTACAGGGGTCGCTTTCGAGGGAGCAGTACTTC. It translates to CASSHLQGSLSREQYF.

The chain employs TRBV5-4 and TRBJ2-3, with TRBD1 matching over 8 bases. Germline lookup yields CDR1 SGHNT and CDR2 YYREEE (reference sequence). This CDR3 comprises 15 residues. Unmatched junction bases numbered 3, after V lost 0 bases and J lost 3 bases. CDR3 DNA: TGTGCCAGCAGCTTGGGAGACAGGGGAACAGATACGCAGTATTTT. This encodes CASSLGDRGTDTQYF.

This chain uses TRBV10-3 with TRBJ2-5, with 7 positions matching TRBD1. This CDR3 spans 16 amino acids. The germline gives CDR1 ENHRY, CDR2 SYGVKD. V was clipped by 4 bases and J by 1 base; unmatched bases: 9. The CDR3 coding sequence is TGTGCCATCAGTGTAGGGCCGGACAGGCCCCAAGAGACCCAGTACTTC. Its translation: CAISVGPDRPQETQYF.

The gene calls are TRBV6-6 and TRBJ1-2; a weak D match, TRBD1 (6 bases). The CDR3 extends over 16 amino acids. V was cut by 0 bases and J by 0 bases, with 11 bases left in between. Germline V CDR1 and CDR2: MNHNY, SVGAGI (reference sequence). The CDR3 loop reads CASSYSGAGANYGYTF. For the CDR3, the DNA is TGTGCCAGCAGTTACTCGGGGGCCGGGGCTAACTATGGCTACACCTTC.

The chain uses TRBV18 and TRBJ1-2; no reliable D call. Germline V gene lookup returns CDR1 KGHSH and CDR2 LQKENI. The CDR3 consists of 15 residues. V dropped 3 bases and J dropped 3 bases, with 14 bases sitting between them. In nucleotides, the CDR3 is TGTGCCAGCTCACCCGACACGTTTCTGTACTATGGCTACACCTTC. Its protein is CASSPDTFLYYGYTF.

The V and J genes are TRBV4-1 and TRBJ2-5, with D unclear. V was cut by 2 bases and J by 0 bases, with 4 bases left in between. The CDR3 contains 13 residues. Germline V lookup: CDR1 MGHRA, CDR2 YSYEKL. CDR3 sequence (DNA): TGCGCCAGCAGCCAAAGAGACCAAGAGACCCAGTACTTC. Protein: CASSQRDQETQYF.

The CDR3 sequence is CATQRIREDYVNTEAFF. The CDR3 DNA follows: TGCGCCACCCAGAGGATAAGGGAGGACTACGTGAACACTGAAGCTTTCTTT. The J gene is TRBJ1-1, the V gene TRBV10-1; D not certain. Germline CDR1 is WNHNN and CDR2 is SYGVQD (reference sequence). The V end lost 10 bases, the J end lost 0 bases, and 24 bases lay between the germline ends. The length of the CDR3 is 17 residues.

As DNA, the CDR3 is TGCGCCAGCAGTTTCCCGGGTCGGGAGTCTGAAGCTTTCTTT. This codes for CASSFPGRESEAFF. V usage is TRBV5-1 and J usage is TRBJ1-1; no reliable D call. The germline CDR1 and CDR2 sequences are SGHRS and YFSETQ. This CDR3 is 14 amino acids long. The germline V and J ends were trimmed by 5 bases and 6 bases, with 17 bases remaining between them.

The genes are TRBV27 and TRBJ2-2; TRBD1 is a possible D gene (5 bases). This CDR3 is built from 15 residues. V was cut by 2 bases and J by 2 bases, with 9 bases left in between. The V gene's germline CDR1 is MNHEY and CDR2 SMNVEV (reference sequence). The CDR3 nucleotides read TGTGCCAGCAGTTTAGGGCAGGGCAACACCGGGGAGCTGTTTTTT. It codes for CASSLGQGNTGELFF.

This clone has only one observation. J is TRBJ1-5 and V is TRBV7-9; no definite D call. Trimming left V 5 bases short and J 1 base short, with 15 bases between. This CDR3 comprises 16 residues. Germline CDR1 and CDR2: SEHNR and FQNEAQ (reference sequence). CDR3 coding DNA: TGTGCCAGCAGCGCGGGTACGGTGGCCAGCAATCAGCCCCAGCATTTT. Translated, it gives CASSAGTVASNQPQHF.

The rearrangement uses TRBV27 and TRBJ2-6, with 10 bases identical to TRBD1. Germline V gene lookup returns CDR1 MNHEY and CDR2 SMNVEV (reference sequence). The CDR3 consists of 18 residues. Trimming at V came to 0 bases and at J to 4 bases, leaving 6 bases not matched to a gene. The CDR3 is CASSLSAGQGLGANVLTF. CDR3 DNA: TGTGCCAGCAGTTTATCCGCGGGACAGGGGCTCGGGGCCAACGTCCTGACTTTC.

This sequence joins TRBV5-4 and TRBJ2-1, with TRBD2 identical over 15 bases. In germline, CDR1 is SGHNT, CDR2 YYREEE (reference sequence). The CDR3 length is 16 residues. V lost 4 bases to trimming and J lost 4 bases; unmatched junction nucleotides: 3. The CDR3 region has the DNA TGTGCCAGCAGCCTGGGGACTAGCGGGGGGTACAATGAGCAGTTCTTC. Translated: CASSLGTSGGYNEQFF.

The chain couples TRBV6-1 to TRBJ2-7, with 7 bases lining up with TRBD1. This CDR3 has 15 amino acids. V lost 1 base and J lost 3; bases outside the gene matches: 6. Looked up from germline, CDR1 is MNHNS and CDR2 is SASEGT. CDR3 region: CASSEGGRGLYEQYF. As DNA, the CDR3 is TGTGCCAGCAGTGAAGGAGGTAGGGGGCTCTACGAGCAGTACTTC.

In the case of this clone: The sample carries other DNA sequences with the same CDR3. The chain is built from TRBV7-9 and TRBJ2-7, with 8 bases fitting TRBD2. CDR3 size: 16 residues. V gave up 5 bases and J gave up 0 bases; unmatched junction bases: 9. Germline V gene data show CDR1 as SEHNR and CDR2 as FQNEAQ (reference sequence). This chain's CDR3 is CASSPATSGYSYEQYF. DNA for the CDR3: TGTGCCAGCAGCCCAGCCACTAGCGGTTACTCCTACGAGCAGTACTTC.

This rearrangement joins TRBV4-3 to TRBJ2-1; D may be TRBD1 (6 bases). Deletions cut 4 bases from V and 5 bases from J, with 24 bases between. The CDR3 totals 18 residues. CDR1 is LGHNA, CDR2 YSLEER, per germline. The CDR3 is CASSPRSSGTPFDNEQFF. The CDR3 nucleotides read TGCGCCAGCAGCCCACGCTCGAGTGGGACACCCTTCGACAATGAGCAGTTCTTC.

Only one count was recorded for this clone. V and J are TRBV12-2 and TRBJ2-5; TRBD2, the table's D call, lacks a check against the DNA. TRBV12-2 corresponds to a pseudogene. This CDR3 has 15 amino acids. The DNA of the CDR3 is TGTGCAAGTCGCTTGGCCGGGACTTCCCAAGAGACCCAGTACTTC. It yields the protein CASRLAGTSQETQYF.

This rearrangement joins TRBV6-1 to TRBJ2-1; D possibly corresponds to TRBD1 (5 bases). Germline loops: CDR1 MNHNS, CDR2 SASEGT. This CDR3 is built from 13 residues. V gave up 7 bases and J gave up 4 bases, with 11 bases separating them. The CDR3 sequence: CASNAGQYNEQFF. The CDR3 region has the DNA TGTGCCAGCAACGCAGGGCAGTACAATGAGCAGTTCTTC.